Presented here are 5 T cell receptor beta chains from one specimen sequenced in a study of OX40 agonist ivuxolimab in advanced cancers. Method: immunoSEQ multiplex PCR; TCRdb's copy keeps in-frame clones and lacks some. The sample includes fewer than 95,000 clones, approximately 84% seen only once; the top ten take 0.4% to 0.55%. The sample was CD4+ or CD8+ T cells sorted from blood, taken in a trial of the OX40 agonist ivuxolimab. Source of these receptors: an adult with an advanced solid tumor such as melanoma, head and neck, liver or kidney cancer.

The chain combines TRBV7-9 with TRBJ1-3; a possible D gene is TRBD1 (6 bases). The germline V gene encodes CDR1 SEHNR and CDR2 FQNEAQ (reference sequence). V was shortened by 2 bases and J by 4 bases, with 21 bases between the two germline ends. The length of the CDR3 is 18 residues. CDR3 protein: CASSLTLIMGGRGNTIYF. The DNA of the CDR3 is TGTGCCAGCAGCTTAACATTGATTATGGGGGGCAGAGGAAACACCATATATTTT.

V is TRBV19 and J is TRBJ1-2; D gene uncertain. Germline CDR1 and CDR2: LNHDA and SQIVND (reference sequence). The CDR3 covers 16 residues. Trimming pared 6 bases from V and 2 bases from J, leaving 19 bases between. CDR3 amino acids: CASRPSGGQRNYGYTF. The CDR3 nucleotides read TGTGCCAGTAGACCCTCAGGAGGGCAGAGAAACTATGGCTACACCTTC.

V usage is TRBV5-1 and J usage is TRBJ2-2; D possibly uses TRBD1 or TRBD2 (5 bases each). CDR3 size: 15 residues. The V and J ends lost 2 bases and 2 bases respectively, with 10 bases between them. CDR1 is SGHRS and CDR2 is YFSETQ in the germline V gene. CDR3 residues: CASSFGDVNTGELFF. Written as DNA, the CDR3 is TGCGCCAGCAGCTTCGGGGACGTAAACACCGGGGAGCTGTTTTTT.

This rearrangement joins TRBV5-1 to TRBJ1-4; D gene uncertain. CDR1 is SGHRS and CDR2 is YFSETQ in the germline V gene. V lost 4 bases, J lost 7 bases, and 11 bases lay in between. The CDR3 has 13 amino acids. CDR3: CASSRVNGEKLFF. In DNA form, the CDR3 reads TGCGCCAGCAGCCGAGTGAACGGTGAAAAACTGTTTTTT.

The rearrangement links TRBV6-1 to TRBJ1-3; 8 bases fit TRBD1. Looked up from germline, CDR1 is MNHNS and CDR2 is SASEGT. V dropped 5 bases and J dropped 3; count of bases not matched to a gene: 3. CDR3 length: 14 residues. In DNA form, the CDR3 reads TGTGCCAGCAGTCTAGGACAGGGTGGAAACACCATATATTTT. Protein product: CASSLGQGGNTIYF.